Given below is one T cell receptor (beta chain) in context. The assay was immunoSEQ multiplex PCR, and TCRdb's table has in-frame clones only and misses some. The table shows 35,000 to 40,000 clones, with 80% to 90% occurring only once. The data were obtained in a study of T cell changes during pregnancy in multiple sclerosis. Germline loops: CDR1 SNHLY, CDR2 FYNNEI. Trimming stripped 7 bases from V and 2 bases from J, with 12 bases between. This CDR3 has 14 amino acids. The sequence was obtained from a female donor with multiple sclerosis, enrolled in a pregnancy study. The chain has TRBV2 and TRBJ1-5, with a possible D match to TRBD1 (5 bases). The sequences come from CD4+ T cells from peripheral blood mononuclear cells, collected before pregnancy. CDR3 nucleotide sequence: TGTGCCAGCACCCCCTGGGGGGGCAATCAGCCCCAGCATTTT. Its protein product is CASTPWGGNQPQHF.